The 27 T cell receptor beta chains listed next were all sequenced from one sample in a study of blood T cell repertoires in COVID-19. Profiling relied on immunoSEQ multiplex PCR, and the TCRdb table lists in-frame clones only, not all of them. Counted here are under 300,000 clones, roughly 85% occurring once; the ten biggest clones make up 8% to 10%. Specimen: peripheral blood. Every receptor here comes from a woman in her fifties or sixties who had recovered from COVID-19.

The chain couples TRBV4-3 to TRBJ2-1, with 12 bases that match TRBD2. V shed 1 base and J 8 bases; nucleotides not matched to a gene: 3. The CDR3 consists of 15 residues. Looked up from germline, CDR1 is LGHNA and CDR2 is YSLEER. The CDR3 sequence is CASSQASGGGYEQFF. CDR3 sequence (DNA): TGCGCCAGCAGCCAAGCTAGCGGGGGGGGCTATGAGCAGTTCTTC.

The rearrangement links TRBV24-1 to TRBJ2-3; tentative D call: TRBD1 (6 bases). CDR1 is KGHDR, CDR2 SFDVKD, per germline. The V end lost 3 bases, the J end lost 0 bases, and 12 bases lay between the germline ends. The length of the CDR3 is 16 residues. Here the CDR3 reads CATSDPGQGSTDTQYF. CDR3 DNA sequence: TGTGCCACCAGTGATCCGGGACAAGGGAGCACAGATACGCAGTATTTT.

The chain joins TRBV7-9 to TRBJ2-2; the D gene is possibly TRBD2 (6 bases). CDR1 SEHNR and CDR2 FQNEAQ come from the germline V gene (reference sequence). The germline V and J ends were trimmed by 4 bases and 1 base, with 13 bases remaining between them. The CDR3 spans 16 residues. The CDR3 sequence: CASSSGREWNTGELFF. The CDR3 DNA reads TGTGCCAGCAGCTCCGGGCGGGAATGGAACACCGGGGAGCTGTTTTTT.

This clone has just a few counts. The chain recombines TRBV12-5 with TRBJ2-3; weak D call: TRBD1 (5 bases). V was shortened by 1 base and J by 2 bases, with 13 bases between the two germline ends. The CDR3 is 16 amino acids. Looked up from germline, CDR1 is LGHNT and CDR2 is FRNRAP. CDR3 nucleotide sequence: TGTGCTAGTGGTTTGGGTCTTGACAGTATCACAGATACGCAGTATTTT. Translated: CASGLGLDSITDTQYF. The whole variable domain, remainder taken from reference TRBV12-5 and TRBJ2-3, is DARVTQTPRHKVTEMGQEVTMRCQPILGHNTVFWYRQTMMQGLELLAYFRNRAPLDDSGMPKDRFSAEMPDATLATLKIQPSEPRDSAVYFCASGLGLDSITDTQYFGPGTRLTVL.

This clone was detected only a few times. The chain links TRBV7-8 to TRBJ1-4; TRBD1 aligns across 11 bases. The CDR3 runs 14 residues. V was pared by 5 bases and J by 10 bases, with 6 bases of the junction left unmatched. Germline CDR1 SGHVS, CDR2 FQNEAQ. The CDR3 spells CASSDGTGGGKLFF. In DNA form, the CDR3 reads TGTGCCAGCAGCGACGGGACAGGGGGAGGAAAACTGTTTTTT.

The chain couples TRBV10-2 to TRBJ2-7, with TRBD1 matching 7 bases. The CDR3 runs to 14 residues. J gave up 8 bases and V 6 bases, and 13 bases lay outside the gene matches. The V gene's germline CDR1 is WSHSY and CDR2 SAAADI. CDR3 nucleotide sequence: TGCGCCAGCAGGGCCTCGACAGGGAATCTTAAGCAGTACTTC. Translation: CASRASTGNLKQYF.

This sequence joins TRBV28 and TRBJ2-7; the match to TRBD2 covers 10 bases. This CDR3 is built from 14 residues. V lost 2 bases, J lost 4 bases, and 2 bases stayed unmatched. The germline gives CDR1 MDHEN, CDR2 SYDVKM. CDR3 sequence reads: CASSLTSGTYEQYF. In DNA form, the CDR3 reads TGTGCCAGCAGTTTAACTAGCGGGACGTACGAGCAGTACTTC.

The V and J genes are TRBV4-3 and TRBJ2-1; TRBD2 matches 9 bases. Germline V gives CDR1 LGHNA, CDR2 YSLEER. CDR3 size: 17 residues. V was clipped by 0 bases and J by 8 bases; unmatched bases: 11. For the CDR3, the DNA is TGCGCCAGCAGCCAAGATCGGGCTAGCGGGATTTTAGATGAGCAGTTCTTC. Its protein is CASSQDRASGILDEQFF.

This chain uses TRBV5-8 with TRBJ2-7, with D perhaps TRBD1 (5 bases). V lost 0 bases and J lost 4, with 11 bases in between. Germline loops: CDR1 SGHTS, CDR2 YDEGEE. The CDR3 spans 14 residues. DNA of the CDR3: TGTGCCAGCAGCTTGGTAAGGGGATTGTACGAGCAGTACTTC. Encoded protein: CASSLVRGLYEQYF.

The chain employs TRBV5-4 and TRBJ2-7, with 10 bases fitting TRBD2. The V segment lost 8 bases and the J segment 0 bases; nucleotides outside the gene matches: 5. CDR3 length: 14 amino acids. The V gene's germline CDR1 is SGHNT and CDR2 YYREEE (reference sequence). The CDR3 loop reads CASSSGGYSYEQYF. The CDR3 bases are TGTGCCAGTTCTAGCGGGGGTTACTCCTACGAGCAGTACTTC.

The V gene is TRBV5-4, the J gene TRBJ2-3, with D tentatively TRBD1 (7 bases). This CDR3 is 15 amino acids long. V was trimmed by 5 bases and J by 1 base, leaving 14 bases between them. The germline V gene encodes CDR1 SGHNT and CDR2 YYREEE (reference sequence). DNA of the CDR3: TGTGCCAGCAGTTCAGGGGGGTCTCGCACAGATACGCAGTATTTT. As protein: CASSSGGSRTDTQYF.

This clone was detected a few times. The rearrangement uses TRBV30 and TRBJ1-2; 8 bases fit TRBD1. The CDR3 contains 14 residues. V lost 3 bases and J lost 4; bases outside the gene matches: 7. In germline, CDR1 is GTSNPN, CDR2 SVGIG (reference sequence). The CDR3, as DNA: TGTGCCTGGAGGGGGACAGGCCACCTCTATGGCTACACCTTC. It codes for CAWRGTGHLYGYTF.

J is TRBJ1-3 and V is TRBV7-9; 8 bases map to TRBD1. Germline values: CDR1 SEHNR, CDR2 FQNEAQ (reference sequence). Germline trimming cut 1 base from V and 2 bases from J; bases unmatched to any gene: 4. The CDR3 contains 16 residues. The DNA of the CDR3 is TGTGCCAGCAGCTTAGGTGGACAGGGCCCTGGAAACACCATATATTTT. It is translated as CASSLGGQGPGNTIYF.

Only a few counts were recorded for this clone. The V and J genes are TRBV9 and TRBJ1-5; possibly TRBD1 for D (6 bases). The CDR3 length is 16 residues. Germline CDR1 is SGDLS and CDR2 is YYNGEE. V dropped 2 bases and J dropped 2 bases, with 14 bases sitting between them. The CDR3 loop is CASSVRQVAGNQPQHF. CDR3 in DNA: TGTGCCAGCAGCGTCCGACAGGTAGCAGGCAATCAGCCCCAGCATTTT.

The gene calls are TRBV4-3 and TRBJ1-2; the match to TRBD1 covers 8 bases. The CDR3 consists of 14 residues. The junction had 7 bases not matched to a gene; V was cut back by 3 bases and J by 7 bases. Germline V gene lookup returns CDR1 LGHNA and CDR2 YSLEER. The DNA of the CDR3 is TGCGCCAGCAGCCAGCCTGACAGGGGAGGTGGCTACACCTTC. It codes for CASSQPDRGGGYTF.

This rearrangement joins TRBV7-2 to TRBJ2-3; TRBD1 aligns across 8 bases. Trimming at V came to 5 bases and at J to 14 bases, leaving 15 bases not matched to a gene. From germline, CDR1 is SGHTA and CDR2 FQGNSA. This CDR3 has 14 amino acids. The CDR3 region is CASSPPGQANRRYF. The CDR3, as DNA: TGTGCCAGCAGCCCCCCGGGACAGGCCAACCGTAGGTATTTT.

The V and J genes are TRBV7-9 and TRBJ2-1; 9 bases match TRBD2. Unmatched junction bases numbered 10, after V lost 0 bases and J lost 4 bases. The germline gives CDR1 SEHNR, CDR2 FQNEAQ (reference sequence). This CDR3 has 18 residues. CDR3 sequence: CASSLAASGTQFYNEQFF. The CDR3 DNA sequence: TGTGCCAGCAGCTTAGCAGCTAGCGGGACGCAGTTTTACAATGAGCAGTTCTTC.

V gene TRBV4-3 combines with J gene TRBJ2-3; D unclear. Germline CDR1 LGHNA, CDR2 YSLEER. Trimming took 2 bases from V and 1 from J, leaving 4 bases between them. This CDR3 comprises 13 residues. This CDR3 is CASSQLGTDTQYF. Here the CDR3 DNA reads TGCGCCAGCAGCCAACTAGGCACAGATACGCAGTATTTT.

The chain employs TRBV19 and TRBJ1-5, with TRBD1 matching 9 bases. Germline lookup yields CDR1 LNHDA and CDR2 SQIVND (reference sequence). The CDR3 loop spans 16 amino acids. V was pared by 6 bases and J by 2 bases, with 8 bases of the junction left unmatched. CDR3 coding DNA: TGTGCCAGTAGGTCGACAGGGGGTCGGGGCAATCAGCCCCAGCATTTT. It specifies CASRSTGGRGNQPQHF.

The V gene is TRBV3-1 (or the pseudogene TRBV3-2), the J gene TRBJ2-3; D gene uncertain. Trimming left V 6 bases short and J 3 bases short, with 13 bases between. In germline, CDR1 is LGHDT, CDR2 YNNKEL (reference sequence). The CDR3 sequence is 14 residues long. The CDR3 reads CASSLYTPTDTQYF. CDR3 DNA: TGTGCCAGCAGTCTCTATACCCCTACAGATACGCAGTATTTT.

The chain joins TRBV7-2 to TRBJ1-1; weak D call: TRBD1 (5 bases). Between the trimmed V and J ends, which lost 1 base and 1 base, there was a span of 10 bases. This CDR3 contains 15 residues. CDR1 is SGHTA, CDR2 FQGNSA, per germline. This CDR3 is CASSLEGVGNTEAFF. In DNA form, the CDR3 reads TGTGCCAGCAGCTTAGAAGGGGTGGGGAACACTGAAGCTTTCTTT. The variable domain in full, completed from reference TRBV7-2 and TRBJ1-1, reads GAGVSQSPSNKVTEKGKDVELRCDPISGHTALYWYRQSLGQGLEFLIYFQGNSAPDKSGLPSDRFSAERTGGSVSTLTIQRTQQEDSAVYLCASSLEGVGNTEAFFGQGTRLTVV.

This chain uses TRBV19 with TRBJ1-4; D is perhaps TRBD1 (5 bases). The CDR3 extends over 15 amino acids. Trimming shortened V by 5 bases and J by 8 bases, and 18 bases separated the two germline ends. CDR1 is LNHDA, CDR2 SQIVND, per germline (reference sequence). CDR3 protein: CASSSIQVRAEKLFF. Here the CDR3 DNA reads TGTGCCAGTAGTTCGATACAGGTCCGTGCAGAAAAACTGTTTTTT.

CDR3 region: CASSPPTRVNEKLFF. CDR3 nucleotides: TGTGCCAGCAGCCCACCAACGCGAGTTAATGAAAAACTGTTTTTT. The rearrangement joins TRBV5-5 to TRBJ1-4, with D unresolved. The germline V gene encodes CDR1 SGHKS and CDR2 YYEKEE (reference sequence). The length of the CDR3 is 15 residues. The ends were cut back, 4 bases at V and 4 bases at J, with 14 bases in the middle.

The chain couples TRBV3-1 (or the pseudogene TRBV3-2) to TRBJ2-5; 12 nucleotides align to TRBD2. This CDR3 region has 18 residues. V lost 3 bases, J lost 5 bases, and 13 bases stayed unmatched. Germline assignment: CDR1 LGHDT and CDR2 YNNKEL (reference sequence). DNA of the CDR3: TGTGCCAGCAGCCATCGCGCTAGCGGGAGGGAAGGGAGGGAGACCCAGTACTTC. This sequence encodes CASSHRASGREGRETQYF.

V is TRBV19 and J is TRBJ2-3, with 10 bases lining up with TRBD2. Germline CDR1 LNHDA, CDR2 SQIVND (reference sequence). The length of the CDR3 is 16 residues. The J segment lost 6 bases and the V segment lost 5 bases, leaving 11 bases of the junction unmatched. The CDR3 loop is CASSLAGGLLVDTQYF. For the CDR3, the DNA is TGTGCCAGTAGTTTAGCGGGGGGCCTCCTTGTGGATACGCAGTATTTT. Filled out from reference TRBV19 and TRBJ2-3, the complete variable domain reads DGGITQSPKYLFRKEGQNVTLSCEQNLNHDAMYWYRQDPGQGLRLIYYSQIVNDFQKGDIAEGYSVSREKKESFPLTVTSAQKNPTAFYLCASSLAGGLLVDTQYFGPGTRLTVL.

The chain links TRBV7-2 to TRBJ1-1; no clear D. The CDR3 spans 13 residues. Germline CDR1 is SGHTA and CDR2 is FQGNSA. V gave up 3 bases and J gave up 4 bases, with 9 bases separating them. The CDR3 nucleotides read TGTGCCAGCAGCTTCTTCACGAGCACTGAAGCTTTCTTT. It is translated as CASSFFTSTEAFF.

V and J are TRBV6-2 or TRBV6-3 and TRBJ2-1; 8 bases map to TRBD2. Germline V lookup: CDR1 MNHEY, CDR2 SVGEGT. V shed 4 bases and J 2 bases; nucleotides not matched to a gene: 7. This CDR3 region has 16 residues. Here the CDR3 DNA reads TGTGCCAGCAGTTCTACTTCAGCGGGAGCCTACAATGAGCAGTTCTTC. Its translation: CASSSTSAGAYNEQFF.